This entry features one TCR beta chain sequence. The clone's antigen remains unknown. No quality values exist for individual bases; no much larger clone is one base distant. The record originates from a study of cytomegalovirus exposure and HLA in healthy donors (dated by TCRdb to 2015 to 2018). Turning to the overall study: In an earlier analysis of approximately 500 of the donors, 250 to 350 Gb of sequence data and 90 million to 120 million unique TCR beta sequences from about 190 million T cells were reported. Of the 398 genotyped donors, less than 85% were placed in the genetic ancestry cluster associated with self-reported Caucasian donors. The T cell repertoires of around 670 subjects were profiled by immunosequencing and related to cytomegalovirus serostatus. Rather than drawing on any new phenotypic data, the later analysis identified candidate immune exposures from TCR beta sequences and the way those sequences occurred across donors. The study was designed to test whether signatures of past pathogen exposure could be identified by cataloging public T cell receptors. Roughly 5 DR-DQ haplotypes were handled as single units for association and clustering, since linkage in the cohort was strong. Genome-wide SNP genotypes for about 65% of the 666 donors were used in a later genetic analysis, which treated that subset as a discovery cohort. An early release covering roughly 580 HLA-typed donors comprised about 320 gigabases of sequencing data and 85 million to 100 million unique TCR sequences. An earlier analysis of approximately 630 of the donors applied high-throughput TCR beta sequencing to assess whether each TCR beta V gene segment acted as functional or pseudogenic. The number of donors typed differed by locus, with roughly 629-640 for A, B, C, DRB1 and DQB1, 522 for DQA1, 600 to 610 for DPA1, and 400 to 490 for DPB1. On average, around 230,000 unique TCR beta nucleotide sequences were sequenced per donor among 398 genotyped donors of the cohort, with 15% to 20% of those sequences being non-productive. A later analysis re-examined previously published TCR beta repertoires from about 670 donors and added high-resolution HLA genotyping to investigate patterns of TCR occurrence. To predict cytomegalovirus infection status, the study combined high-throughput TCR immunosequencing, statistical association of individual TCRs with disease status, and machine learning. Every discovery cohort repertoire had been produced on one sequencing platform. A separate validation cohort of roughly 130 different subjects was used in addition to the approximately 700-subject first cohort. Donor age, sex, ethnicity and CMV serostatus were compiled alongside the repertoire data. Class I and class II HLA loci were covered by the typing at four-digit resolution.

The cohort comprised more than 550 healthy bone marrow donors. At the time of sampling, all cohort members were nominally healthy, though unrecorded immune exposures were likely present. The donor was CMV seropositive and belonged to the group of more than 250 seropositive cohort members. A peripheral blood sample was provided by each donor, and peripheral blood mononuclear cells were used for TCR beta sequencing. The Qiagen DNeasy Blood Extraction Kit was used to extract genomic DNA from the blood cell samples. The CDR1 and CDR2 encoded by the germline V gene (reference sequence) are LNHNV and YYDKDF. Trimming at the junction amounts to 0 bases on V and 4 bases on J, and the germline ends lie 13 bases apart. The CDR3, cysteine through phenylalanine, is 15 amino acids long. The retained sequence is limited to the CDR3, 45 bases, with the frame set at the first base. Beyond this particular receptor, the publication reports: Sequencing depth was assumed to be roughly uniform across donors in the presence/absence analyses, though that assumption may not hold. In vitro tests confirmed that a few of the cytomegalovirus-associated TCR beta chains recognize cytomegalovirus antigens. The earlier analysis of 587 of the donors excluded roughly 16 rarely observed V segments, including chromosome 9 orphons, because counts were too low. A further reported finding was that TCR beta sequences accurately predicted the HLA-A and HLA-B alleles for most subjects in the first cohort. Only TCR beta chains were sequenced in this cohort, and the absence of alpha or paired-chain data limited detectable features. The study gave a list of about 150 TCR beta chains associated with cytomegalovirus. Specific HLA alleles were associated with 16,951 TCR beta sequences at a false discovery rate of 0.05 in a later analysis. In an earlier analysis of 587 of the donors, most TCR beta V segments were observed in productive rearrangements about 87% or about 30% of the time, broadly matching IMGT annotations. When HLA alleles, especially DR and DQ, strongly co-occurred, TCR associations were difficult to assign to individual alleles. Because the 87-base-pair reads could not distinguish some IMGT-functional V segments, including TRBV6-2 and TRBV6-3, those segments were excluded. A later analysis found that TCR association rates varied across HLA loci, with DRB1 alleles showing the most associated TCRs and HLA-C alleles the fewest. Correlated functional status among segregating V segments might be attributable to linkage disequilibrium, but an unknown experimental factor could not be ruled out. Several of the top co-occurrence clusters appeared to be linked to parvovirus B19, influenza, CMV and Epstein-Barr virus, according to a later analysis. According to a later genetic analysis, donors in an Asian-associated ancestry cluster had fewer N-insertions in productive TCRs than the approximately 670-donor mean. Most CMV-associated TCR beta chains appeared to be HLA-restricted in a later analysis, and the HLA associations seemed to be driven largely by CMV exposure. The authors suggested that the approach could potentially be generalized to other disease states and immunological phenotypes. A cluster of highly shared sequence variants was judged likely to be a technical artifact of the sequencing pipeline. Cytomegalovirus status was reported to be diagnosed by the classifier with high specificity and sensitivity in both the original and validation cohorts. Across donors, most TCR sequences were observed very rarely, whereas some public TCRs were present in many individuals. In a later analysis, HLA-associated TCR beta chains were found to be more clonally expanded and to have lower generation probabilities than equally common non-associated chains. Because HLA typing was missing for some donors at each locus, association tests included only the typed subset. For the cohort, immune exposure information was limited to CMV serostatus. An association between a missense DCLRE1C variant and V-gene and J-gene trimming of TCR beta chains was found in a later genetic analysis and replicated in an independent cohort.

Library construction relied on the immunoSEQ multiplex PCR assay. For the multiplex PCR, a mixture combining 60 forward primers for TCR Vbeta segments and 13 reverse primers for TCR Jbeta segments was used. A multiplex PCR assay on genomic DNA amplified the CDR3 region of rearranged TCR beta genes. The Illumina HiSeq System was used to sequence the amplified TCR beta libraries as 87-base-pair reads. As for how the authors treated the data: A later analysis counted about 76 million unique TCR beta chains across the 550 to 700 repertoires, and some 11 million of these chains were shared by at least two donors. A nearest-neighbor algorithm error-corrected the raw reads and collapsed the reads into unique sequences, merging closely related sequences to remove PCR and sequencing errors. CDR3 sequences were aligned to IMGT reference sequences to assign V, D and J gene segments. Each retained sequence needed at least a six-nucleotide match to both a V gene segment and a J gene segment. A rearrangement was called productive if the CDR3 had no stop codons and remained in frame with V and J, and every other rearrangement was called non-productive. Following IMGT convention, CDR3 was defined as the stretch from the second conserved V-encoded cysteine to the conserved J-encoded phenylalanine. The earlier analysis of 500 to 600 of the donors excluded sequences that lacked an unambiguous match to a single V gene segment. In an earlier analysis of 450 to 750 of the donors, a V segment was called functional when productive rearrangements were above 56.7%, and segregating when the standard deviation between donors exceeded 5%. A statistical classification framework was developed to diagnose cytomegalovirus status using the catalog of TCR beta chain sequences. In a later analysis, TCR nucleotide sequences were compared against IMGT/GENE-DB human TR gene sequences so that V and J genes could be assigned. A later analysis assigned CDR3 sequences and most-parsimonious VDJ recombination scenarios with the TCRdist pipeline. In a later analysis, every TCR beta chain was defined by the combination of its CDR3 amino acid sequence and its V-gene family, and reads without a unique V-gene family were dropped. As a way to deal with suspected cross-contamination and a sequencing artifact, a later analysis dropped hundreds of nucleotide sequences that were highly shared and had low generation probability. In a later analysis, a clonal expansion index was calculated for each public chain from normalized within-repertoire ranks of inferred template counts. Generation probabilities in a later analysis came from a VDJ recombination model fitted to out-of-frame rearrangements, and those results were checked against IGoR. A later analysis scored TCR-TCR, TCR-HLA and TCR-CMV co-occurrence with hypergeometric tests, applying a repertoire-size bias correction to TCR pairs. To estimate false discovery rates, a later analysis permuted the HLA or CMV assignments 20 times. A later analysis grouped co-occurring TCRs with DBSCAN, adding TCRdist sequence similarity when clustering within HLA-allele-positive subsets. Repertoires with fewer than 30,000 or more than 120,000 public chains were left out of co-occurrence clustering, as were five repertoires with anomalous nucleotide sharing. TCRdb took this table from immuneACCESS and kept in-frame rearrangements with V and J called. Such tables lack part of the clones; where checked against another copy, unresolved V genes explain under half of the gap, and the rest is unexplained. That table furnishes V, J and clone size, whereas the DNA furnished D and trimming. The sample records 100,000 to 150,000 clones, about 80% of which are singletons. In total, the top ten clones hold roughly a tenth of the sample.

This TCR was sampled from a man between 25 and 39 years old in good health and CMV-seropositive. This receptor chain uses TRBV15 and TRBJ2-7; perhaps TRBD1 is the D gene, with 7 bases matching. Sequenced: PBMCs. The base sequence is TGTGCCACCAGCAGAGATCGGGCAGGGGGGTACGAGCAGTACTTC. Its protein reads: CATSRDRAGGYEQYF.